This is a list of T cell receptor beta chains from one sample in a study of blood T cells in healthy people across ages. MiXCR was run by TCRdb on the 5' RACE reads, yielding one entry per CDR3 protein. The sample has 1.2 million to 1.5 million distinct CDR3 sequences, around 39% seen once. The sample taken for sequencing was blood. The origin of the receptors is a woman between 18 and 29 years old in good health. Each CDR3 is given with its conserved first and last residue. A D gene is named only where the DNA matches it firmly. The size field is filled for only some rows; it gives once, few, many or a size class.

J gene | D gene | clone size | CDR3 length | V gene | CDR3 protein | CDR3 DNA
TRBJ2-1 | - | few | 12 | TRBV5-1 | CASRQGFDEQFF | TGCGCCAGCCGGCAGGGTTTCGATGAGCAGTTCTTC
TRBJ1-2 | - | few | 13 | TRBV12-3/TRBV12-4 | CASSFYGREGYTF | TGTGCCAGCAGTTTTTATGGCAGGGAAGGCTACACCTTC
TRBJ2-1 | TRBD2 | few | 14 | TRBV12-3/TRBV12-4 | CASTSSGSGNEQFF | TGTGCCAGCACCTCTAGCGGGAGTGGCAATGAGCAGTTCTTC
TRBJ1-5 | - | - | 12 | TRBV10-3 | CATRGANQPQHF | TGTGCCACCCGCGGGGCTAATCAGCCCCAGCATTTT
TRBJ2-7 | - | - | 16 | TRBV18 | CASSPPQGTPPYEQYF | TGTGCCAGCTCACCTCCACAGGGCACCCCTCCCTACGAGCAGTACTTC
TRBJ2-7 | - | - | 14 | TRBV20-1 | CSARRAEATYEQYF | TGCAGTGCTAGGAGGGCGGAAGCAACCTACGAGCAGTACTTC
TRBJ2-1 | TRBD2 | - | 15 | TRBV20-1 | CSARPGTSGYNEQFF | TGCAGTGCTCGCCCCGGGACTAGCGGCTACAATGAGCAGTTCTTC
TRBJ2-3 | TRBD1 | - | 15 | TRBV6-2/TRBV6-3 | CASRGTGSSNQPQYF | TGTGCCAGCAGGGGGACAGGTAGCAGCAATCAGCCCCAGTATTTT
TRBJ1-2 | - | - | 12 | TRBV12-3/TRBV12-4 | CASSFQQYGYTF | TGTGCCAGCAGTTTCCAGCAGTATGGCTACACCTTC
TRBJ1-5 | TRBD1 | - | 15 | TRBV7-9 | CASSLDRTGSQPQHF | TGTGCCAGCAGCTTAGATAGGACAGGTAGTCAGCCCCAGCATTTT
TRBJ1-2 | TRBD1 | - | 14 | TRBV27 | CASILTGEFYGYTF | TGTGCCAGCATTCTGACAGGGGAATTCTATGGCTACACCTTC
TRBJ2-7 | - | few | 16 | TRBV4-2 | CASSQEATQSSYEQYF | TGTGCCAGCAGCCAAGAAGCCACACAAAGCTCCTACGAGCAGTACTTC
TRBJ1-2 | TRBD1 | few | 13 | TRBV12-5 | CARSTGGLQGYTF | TGTGCTAGAAGTACAGGGGGCCTACAGGGCTACACCTTC
TRBJ2-1 | TRBD2 | few | 18 | TRBV7-2 | CASRPRFLAGRSYNEQFF | TGTGCCAGCAGACCCCGGTTCCTAGCGGGGCGCTCCTACAATGAGCAGTTCTTC
TRBJ2-1 | - | - | 19 | TRBV5-5 | CASSWSGGPSGARDNEQFF | TGTGCCAGCAGCTGGAGTGGGGGGCCCTCCGGGGCTAGAGACAATGAGCAGTTCTTC
TRBJ2-7 | - | few | 14 | TRBV11-2 | CASSLGWAGYEQYF | TGTGCCAGCAGCTTAGGTTGGGCGGGATACGAGCAGTACTTC
TRBJ2-7 | TRBD2 | - | 15 | TRBV7-9 | CASSLDGSGPYEQYF | TGTGCCAGCAGCTTAGATGGTAGCGGGCCCTACGAGCAGTACTTC
TRBJ1-6 | - | - | 15 | TRBV27 | CASRLESSYNSPLHF | TGTGCCAGTAGGCTGGAGAGCTCCTATAATTCACCCCTCCACTTT
TRBJ1-4 | - | - | 14 | TRBV30 | CASPRVGTGEKLFF | TGTGCCTCACCTCGAGTGGGTACCGGGGAAAAACTGTTTTTT
TRBJ1-6 | - | few | 16 | TRBV12-3/TRBV12-4 | CASNLGRNLYNSPLHF | TGTGCCAGCAACCTGGGGCGGAATCTCTATAATTCACCCCTCCACTTT
TRBJ2-3 | - | - | 15 | TRBV21-1 | CVSSNGKSPTDTQYF | TGTGTCAGCAGCAATGGGAAAAGCCCCACAGATACGCAGTATTTT
TRBJ1-2 | - | - | 12 | TRBV6-1 | CASRQGLSGYTF | TGTGCCAGCAGACAGGGACTCAGTGGCTACACCTTC
TRBJ1-2 | - | many | 13 | TRBV28 | CASSFYEGRGYTF | TGTGCCAGCAGTTTTTACGAGGGGCGTGGCTACACCTTC
TRBJ1-1 | - | - | 13 | TRBV9 | CASSVASRTEAFF | TGTGCCAGCAGCGTAGCTTCTAGGACCGAAGCTTTCTTT
TRBJ2-1 | - | - | 11 | TRBV28 | CASGGVHEQFF | TGTGCCAGCGGAGGGGTTCATGAGCAGTTCTTC
TRBJ1-1 | - | - | 17 | TRBV20-1 | CSARDPRGGQKNTEAFF | TGCAGTGCTAGAGACCCTAGGGGCGGACAAAAGAACACTGAAGCTTTCTTT
TRBJ1-1 | TRBD1 | few | 14 | TRBV29-1 | CSVVADRGATEAFF | TGCAGCGTTGTGGCGGACAGGGGAGCCACTGAAGCTTTCTTT
TRBJ2-1 | - | - | 12 | TRBV19 | CASSIGPNEQFF | TGTGCCAGTAGTATCGGCCCCAATGAGCAGTTCTTC
TRBJ2-1 | TRBD2 | - | 14 | TRBV4-1 | CASSHSSGDNEQFF | TGCGCCAGCAGCCACTCTAGCGGCGACAATGAGCAGTTCTTC
TRBJ2-3 | - | - | 12 | TRBV6-1 | CASKTGSDTQYF | TGTGCCAGCAAGACAGGATCAGATACGCAGTATTTT
TRBJ2-3 | TRBD2 | - | 15 | TRBV7-2 | CASSLSGAGGDTQYF | TGTGCCAGCAGCCTTAGCGGGGCCGGCGGAGATACGCAGTATTTT
TRBJ2-3 | TRBD2 | - | 14 | TRBV7-6 | CASMELAGADTQYF | TGTGCCAGCATGGAACTAGCGGGAGCGGATACGCAGTATTTT
TRBJ2-1 | TRBD2 | - | 16 | TRBV12-5 | CASGLVGASGNNEQFF | TGTGCTAGTGGTTTGGTGGGGGCTAGCGGGAACAATGAGCAGTTCTTC
TRBJ2-3 | - | - | 15 | TRBV7-7 | CASSLSTTITDTQYF | TGTGCTAGCAGCTTATCGACAACCATCACAGATACGCAGTATTTT
TRBJ2-1 | - | - | 15 | TRBV10-3 | CAISPRVAENNEQFF | TGCGCCATCAGCCCAAGGGTAGCGGAAAACAATGAGCAGTTCTTC
TRBJ2-3 | TRBD2 | - | 18 | TRBV7-6 | CASSLRVAGPTSTDTQYF | TGTGCCAGCAGCCTCCGAGTAGCGGGACCCACTAGCACAGATACGCAGTATTTT
TRBJ1-1 | - | - | 17 | TRBV25-1 | CASSEYFHSNYNTEAFF | TGTGCCAGCAGTGAATATTTTCACAGCAATTATAACACTGAAGCTTTCTTT
TRBJ2-4 | - | - | 14 | TRBV18 | CASSPPSGGNIQYF | TGTGCCAGCTCACCACCCTCCGGGGGAAACATTCAGTACTTC
TRBJ1-1 | - | - | 13 | TRBV7-7 | CASSLNMDTEAFF | TGTGCCAGCAGCTTGAACATGGACACTGAAGCTTTCTTT
TRBJ2-3 | - | - | 16 | TRBV7-9 | CASSLGSGLSTDTQYF | TGTGCCAGCAGCTTAGGGAGCGGCCTTAGCACAGATACGCAGTATTTT